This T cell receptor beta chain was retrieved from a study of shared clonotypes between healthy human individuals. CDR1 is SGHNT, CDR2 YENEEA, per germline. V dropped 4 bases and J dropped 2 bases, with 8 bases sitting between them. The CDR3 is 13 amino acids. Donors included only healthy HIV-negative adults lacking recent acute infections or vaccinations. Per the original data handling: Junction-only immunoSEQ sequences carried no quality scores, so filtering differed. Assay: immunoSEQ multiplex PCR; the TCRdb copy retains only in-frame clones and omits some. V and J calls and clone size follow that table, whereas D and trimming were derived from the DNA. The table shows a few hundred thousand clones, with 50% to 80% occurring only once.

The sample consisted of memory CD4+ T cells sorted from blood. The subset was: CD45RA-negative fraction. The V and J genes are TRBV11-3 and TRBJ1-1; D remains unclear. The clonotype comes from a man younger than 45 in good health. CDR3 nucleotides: TGTGCCAGCAGCTCCTCCGTCAACACTGAAGCTTTCTTT. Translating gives CASSSSVNTEAFF. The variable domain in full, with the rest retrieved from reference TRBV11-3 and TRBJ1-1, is EAGVVQSPRYKIIEKKQPVAFWCNPISGHNTLYWYLQNLGQGPELLIRYENEEAVDDSQLPKDRFSAERLKGVDSTLKIQPAELGDSAVYLCASSSSVNTEAFFGQGTRLTVV.